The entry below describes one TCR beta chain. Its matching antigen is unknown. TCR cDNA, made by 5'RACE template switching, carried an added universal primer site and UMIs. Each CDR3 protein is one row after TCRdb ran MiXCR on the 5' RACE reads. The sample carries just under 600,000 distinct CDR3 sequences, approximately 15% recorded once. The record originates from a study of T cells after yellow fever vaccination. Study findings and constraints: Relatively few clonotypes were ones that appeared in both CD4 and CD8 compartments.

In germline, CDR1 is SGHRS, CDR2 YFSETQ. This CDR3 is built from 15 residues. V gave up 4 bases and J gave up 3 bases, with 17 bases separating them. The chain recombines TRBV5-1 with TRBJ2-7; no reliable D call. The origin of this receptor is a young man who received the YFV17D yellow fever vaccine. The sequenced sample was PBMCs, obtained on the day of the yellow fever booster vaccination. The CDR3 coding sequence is TGCGCCAGCAGCCTATCATTCGGGCCGGTCTACGAGCAGTACTTC. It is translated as CASSLSFGPVYEQYF.